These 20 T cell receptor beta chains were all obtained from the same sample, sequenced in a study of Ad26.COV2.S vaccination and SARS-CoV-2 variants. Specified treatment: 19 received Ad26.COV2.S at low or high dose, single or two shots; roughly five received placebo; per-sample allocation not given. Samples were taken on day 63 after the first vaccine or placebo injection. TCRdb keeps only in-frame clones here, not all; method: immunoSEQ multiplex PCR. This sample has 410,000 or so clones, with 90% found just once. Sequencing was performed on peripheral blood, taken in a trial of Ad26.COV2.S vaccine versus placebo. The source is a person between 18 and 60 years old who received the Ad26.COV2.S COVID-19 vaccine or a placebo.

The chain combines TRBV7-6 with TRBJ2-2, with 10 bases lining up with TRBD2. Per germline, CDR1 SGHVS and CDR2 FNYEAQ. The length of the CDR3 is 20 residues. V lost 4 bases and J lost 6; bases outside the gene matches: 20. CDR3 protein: CASSSVVLSGRASRAGELFF. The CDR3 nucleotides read TGTGCCAGCAGCTCAGTCGTTCTGAGCGGGAGGGCCTCTCGCGCCGGGGAGCTGTTTTTT.

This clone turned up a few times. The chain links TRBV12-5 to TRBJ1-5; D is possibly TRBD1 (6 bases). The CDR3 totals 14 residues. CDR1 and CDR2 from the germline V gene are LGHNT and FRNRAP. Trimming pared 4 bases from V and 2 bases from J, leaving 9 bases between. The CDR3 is CASGSQGGNQPQHF. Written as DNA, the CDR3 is TGTGCTAGTGGTTCACAGGGAGGCAATCAGCCCCAGCATTTT.

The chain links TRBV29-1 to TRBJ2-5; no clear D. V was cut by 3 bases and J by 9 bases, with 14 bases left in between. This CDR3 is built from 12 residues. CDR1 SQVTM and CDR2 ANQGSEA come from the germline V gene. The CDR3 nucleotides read TGCAGCGTTGACGACACGCCCGAGGCCCAGTACTTC. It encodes CSVDDTPEAQYF.

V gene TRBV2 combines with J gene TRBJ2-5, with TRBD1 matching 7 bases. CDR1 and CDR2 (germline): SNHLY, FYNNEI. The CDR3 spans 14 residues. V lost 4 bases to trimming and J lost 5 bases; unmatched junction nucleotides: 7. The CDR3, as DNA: TGTGCCAGCAGTGGGGTAGGGGGCTTGGAGACCCAGTACTTC. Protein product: CASSGVGGLETQYF. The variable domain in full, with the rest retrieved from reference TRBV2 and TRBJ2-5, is EPEVTQTPSHQVTQMGQEVILRCVPISNHLYFYWYRQILGQKVEFLVSFYNNEISEKSEIFDDQFSVERPDGSNFTLKIRSTKLEDSAMYFCASSGVGGLETQYFGPGTRLLVL.

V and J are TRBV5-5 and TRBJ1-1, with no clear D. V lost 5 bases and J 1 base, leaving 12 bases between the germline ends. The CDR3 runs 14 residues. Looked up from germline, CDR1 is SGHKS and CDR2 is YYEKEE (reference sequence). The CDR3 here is CASRAPERNTEAFF. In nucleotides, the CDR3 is TGTGCCAGCAGAGCGCCTGAGAGGAACACTGAAGCTTTCTTT.

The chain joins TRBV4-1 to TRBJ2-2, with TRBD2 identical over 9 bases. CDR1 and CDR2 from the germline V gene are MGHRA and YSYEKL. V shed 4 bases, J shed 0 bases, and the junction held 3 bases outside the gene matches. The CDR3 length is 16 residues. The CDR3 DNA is TGCGCCAGCAGCCTAATAGCGGGGGCGAACACCGGGGAGCTGTTTTTT. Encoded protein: CASSLIAGANTGELFF.

In nucleotides, the CDR3 is TGTGCCAGCAATACTAGTCCTTACAATGAGCAGTTCTTC. It translates to CASNTSPYNEQFF. The chain is built from TRBV2 and TRBJ2-1; D perhaps matches TRBD2 (5 bases). The V gene's germline CDR1 is SNHLY and CDR2 FYNNEI. V was clipped by 7 bases and J by 4 bases, with 11 bases between them. This CDR3 has 13 residues. The full variable domain, with the rest looked up from reference TRBV2 and TRBJ2-1, is EPEVTQTPSHQVTQMGQEVILRCVPISNHLYFYWYRQILGQKVEFLVSFYNNEISEKSEIFDDQFSVERPDGSNFTLKIRSTKLEDSAMYFCASNTSPYNEQFFGPGTRLTVL.

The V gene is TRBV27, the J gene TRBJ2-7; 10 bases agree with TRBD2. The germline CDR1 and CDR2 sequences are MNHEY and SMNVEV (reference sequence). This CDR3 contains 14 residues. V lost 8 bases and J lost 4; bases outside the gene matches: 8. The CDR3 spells CASQNLAGVYEQYF. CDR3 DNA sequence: TGTGCCAGCCAAAATCTAGCGGGAGTTTACGAGCAGTACTTC.

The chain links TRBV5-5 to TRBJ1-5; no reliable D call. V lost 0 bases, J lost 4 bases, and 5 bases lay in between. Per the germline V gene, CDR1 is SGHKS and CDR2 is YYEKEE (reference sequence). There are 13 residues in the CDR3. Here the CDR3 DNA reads TGTGCCAGCAGCTTGGGGGCAAATCAGCCCCAGCATTTT. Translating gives CASSLGANQPQHF.

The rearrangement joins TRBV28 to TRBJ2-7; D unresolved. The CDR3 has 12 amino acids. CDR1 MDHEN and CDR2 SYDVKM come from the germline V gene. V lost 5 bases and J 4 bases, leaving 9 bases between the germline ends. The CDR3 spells CASSPEWYEQYF. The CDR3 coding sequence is TGTGCCAGCAGTCCCGAATGGTACGAGCAGTACTTC.

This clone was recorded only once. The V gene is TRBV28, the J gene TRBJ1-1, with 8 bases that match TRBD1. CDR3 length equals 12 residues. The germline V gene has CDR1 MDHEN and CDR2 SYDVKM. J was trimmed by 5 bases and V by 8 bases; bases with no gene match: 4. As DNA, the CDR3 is TGTGCCAGCTGCGGACAGGGTACTGAAGCTTTCTTT. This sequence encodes CASCGQGTEAFF.

CDR3 bases: TGTGCCAGCAGTTACTCGGGGACACAAGCCCAGCATTTT. It translates to CASSYSGTQAQHF. The chain is built from TRBV6-2 or TRBV6-3 and TRBJ1-5; D is perhaps TRBD1 (6 bases). Germline lookup yields CDR1 MNHEY and CDR2 SVGEGT. Trimming removed 0 bases from V and 11 bases from J, with 11 bases in between. This CDR3 has 13 residues.

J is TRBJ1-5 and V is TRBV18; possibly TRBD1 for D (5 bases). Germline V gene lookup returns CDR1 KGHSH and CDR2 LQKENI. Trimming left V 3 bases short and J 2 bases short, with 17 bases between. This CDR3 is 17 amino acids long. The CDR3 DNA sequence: TGTGCCAGCTCACCTGATTGGGGGGGTGGGGGCAATCAGCCCCAGCATTTT. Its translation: CASSPDWGGGGNQPQHF.

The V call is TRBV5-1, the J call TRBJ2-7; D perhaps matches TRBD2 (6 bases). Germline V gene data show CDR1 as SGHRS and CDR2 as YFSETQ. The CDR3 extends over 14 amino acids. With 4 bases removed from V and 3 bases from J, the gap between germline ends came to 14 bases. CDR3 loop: CASSPGWTNYEQYF. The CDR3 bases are TGCGCCAGCAGCCCCGGGTGGACTAACTACGAGCAGTACTTC. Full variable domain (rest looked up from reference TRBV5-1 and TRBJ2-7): KAGVTQTPRYLIKTRGQQVTLSCSPISGHRSVSWYQQTPGQGLQFLFEYFSETQRNKGNFPGRFSGRQFSNSRSEMNVSTLELGDSALYLCASSPGWTNYEQYFGPGTRLTVT.

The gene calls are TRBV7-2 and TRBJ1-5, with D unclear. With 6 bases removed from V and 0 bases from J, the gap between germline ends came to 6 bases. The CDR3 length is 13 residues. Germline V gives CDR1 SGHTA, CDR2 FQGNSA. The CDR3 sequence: CASSPYSNQPQHF. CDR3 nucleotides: TGTGCCAGCAGTCCCTATAGCAATCAGCCCCAGCATTTT.

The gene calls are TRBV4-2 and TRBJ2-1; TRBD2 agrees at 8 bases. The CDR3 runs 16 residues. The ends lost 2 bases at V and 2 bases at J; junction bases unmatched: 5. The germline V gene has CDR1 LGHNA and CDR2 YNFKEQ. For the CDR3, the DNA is TGTGCCAGCAGCCAAATGCGGGAGGACCCCTACAATGAGCAGTTCTTC. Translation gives CASSQMREDPYNEQFF.

CDR3 amino acids: CASSLRVGRGLNEQFF. The CDR3 nucleotides read TGTGCCAGCAGCTTGCGTGTGGGGAGGGGGCTCAATGAGCAGTTCTTC. The chain couples TRBV5-4 to TRBJ2-1; either TRBD1 or TRBD2 may supply D (7 bases each). The V end lost 1 base, the J end lost 6 bases, and 17 bases lay between the germline ends. The CDR3 totals 16 residues. CDR1 SGHNT and CDR2 YYREEE come from the germline V gene (reference sequence).

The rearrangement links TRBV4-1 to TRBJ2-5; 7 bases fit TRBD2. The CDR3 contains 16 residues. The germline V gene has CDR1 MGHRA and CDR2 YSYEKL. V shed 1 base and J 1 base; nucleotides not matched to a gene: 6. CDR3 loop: CASSQGAGGGQETQYF. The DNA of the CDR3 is TGCGCCAGCAGCCAAGGGGCTGGCGGGGGCCAAGAGACCCAGTACTTC.

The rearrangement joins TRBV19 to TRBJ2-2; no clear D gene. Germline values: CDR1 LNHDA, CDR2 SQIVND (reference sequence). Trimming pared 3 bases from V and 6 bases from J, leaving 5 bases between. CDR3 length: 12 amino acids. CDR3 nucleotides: TGTGCCAGTAGTATCCTATCCGGGGAGCTGTTTTTT. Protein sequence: CASSILSGELFF.

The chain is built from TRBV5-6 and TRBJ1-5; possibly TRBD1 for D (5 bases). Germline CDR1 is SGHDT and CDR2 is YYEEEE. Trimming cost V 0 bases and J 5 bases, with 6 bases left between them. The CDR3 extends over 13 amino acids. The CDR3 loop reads CASSLGGYQPQHF. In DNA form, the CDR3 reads TGTGCCAGCAGCTTGGGGGGGTATCAGCCCCAGCATTTT.